This paragraph reports one T cell receptor (beta chain). The entry originates in a study of blood T cell repertoires in COVID-19. Study information: Collection of acute and convalescent COVID-19 samples took place in the United States, Italy and Spain. Sources were T cells, B-cell-depleted T cells, or PBMCs; the material itself was cDNA or gDNA.

How the authors handled the data: Scientists estimated how many nucleated cells there were by amplifying reference gene primers. Method: immunoSEQ multiplex PCR; TCRdb's copy keeps in-frame clones and lacks some. From that table come the V and J calls and clone size; the DNA was used to work out D and trimming. The sample has 35,000 to 40,000 clones, approximately 91% seen once; the top ten hold roughly 12%. CDR1 and CDR2 from the germline V gene are SGHNT and YENEEA. The trim removed 5 bases at V and 5 bases at J, leaving 13 bases unmatched. This CDR3 spans 17 amino acids. This TCR was recovered from a man aged 55-75 years with active COVID-19. This sequence joins TRBV11-3 and TRBJ2-5, with TRBD1 matching 11 bases. The sequenced sample was peripheral blood. The CDR3 nucleotides read TGTGCCAGCAGCATGGGACAGGGGGGTGTTGGGGAGGAGACCCAGTACTTC. Encoded protein: CASSMGQGGVGEETQYF.